This is a list of T cell receptor beta chains from one sample in a study of cytomegalovirus exposure and HLA in healthy donors. Here immunoSEQ multiplex PCR was the method, and the copy in TCRdb shows in-frame clones only, minus some. The sample includes 85,000 to 100,000 clones, about 80% of them seen just once. The sample taken for sequencing was PBMCs. Receptors were obtained from a man in his forties or fifties in good health and CMV-seronegative. Each CDR3 is given with its conserved first and last residue. Fields, in order: V gene, clone size, J gene, CDR3 protein. Clone size is stated in some rows and not others, as once, few, many or a class when expanded.

>TRBV11-2|-|TRBJ2-7
CASSLSGGRGGTYEQYF
>TRBV30|-|TRBJ2-5
CAWSVPTSGKGTQYF
>TRBV28|-|TRBJ2-2
CASSLPGTSTGELFF
>TRBV6-5|-|TRBJ1-2
CASSYSTGADGYTF
>TRBV28|-|TRBJ1-3
CASSFGGGGNTIYF
>TRBV5-1|-|TRBJ1-2
CASSPDTGGRSGYTF
>TRBV5-6|-|TRBJ1-6
CASHARGDYNSPLHF
>TRBV29-1|-|TRBJ2-7
CSVSGQRTYEQYF
>TRBV29-1|-|TRBJ1-1
CSVENQGGGTEAFF
>TRBV6-6|few|TRBJ2-7
CASSTRYYEQYF
>TRBV6-6|medium-sized|TRBJ1-5
CASSYRQGSNQPQHF
>TRBV28|-|TRBJ2-3
CASSSANRAGAKAF
>TRBV6-6|-|TRBJ2-2
CASSYSWGQNTGELFF
>TRBV29-1|-|TRBJ1-1
CSVGAGGLTEAFF
>TRBV28|-|TRBJ1-5
CASSSIADSNQPQHF
>TRBV2|-|TRBJ2-7
CASSPPGTGAYEQYF
>TRBV6-5|-|TRBJ2-3
CAAGDRGSQYF
>TRBV7-6|few|TRBJ2-3
CASSSLAGETDTQYF
>TRBV19|few|TRBJ1-1
CASFSRKDSTNTEAFF
>TRBV21-1|-|TRBJ1-6
CASSKEVRGSYNSPLHF
>TRBV30|-|TRBJ1-4
CAWSVPGGTNEKLFF
>TRBV6-5|-|TRBJ1-1
CASSYGMTGNTEAFF
>TRBV30|-|TRBJ2-5
CAWSPNGRDNYF
>TRBV7-9|-|TRBJ2-7
CASSSSDSYEQYF
>TRBV5-4|-|TRBJ2-7
CASSLGLAELGEQYF
>TRBV29-1|-|TRBJ2-7
CSVELRQGLAYEQYF
>TRBV28|once|TRBJ1-3
CASSSPGVGGNTIYF
>TRBV19|few|TRBJ1-1
CASSTRQAQSAEAFF
>TRBV5-1|-|TRBJ2-1
CASSLERYNEQFF
>TRBV27|-|TRBJ2-1
CASSSILAGAYNEQFF
>TRBV10-3|-|TRBJ2-3
CAISEPGLGGADTQYF